The entry below describes one T cell receptor (beta chain). The antigen it recognizes is unknown. This receptor came from a mouse, so its gene names and germline sequences are mouse ones too. The CDR3 extends 4 residues past the end of the read, so its final part is completed from the germline J gene. This sample is drawn from a study of CD8+ T cells in alopecia areata (dated by TCRdb to 2016 to 2019). A note on the overall study: Skin from C3H/HeJ donors with spontaneous alopecia (about 6-13 months old) was grafted onto female C3H/HeJ recipients aged about 6-11 weeks. High-throughput TCRbeta sequencing was used to examine T cell clonal expansion in alopecia areata in both the C3H/HeJ mouse model and human patients. On the human side, TCRbeta sequencing was run on scalp tissue and on sorted CD4+ and CD8+ peripheral blood T cells from healthy controls and from alopecia areata patients with either patchy or totalis/universalis disease. Scalp clonality was compared among normal scalp (n=4), patchy alopecia areata scalp (n=8), and alopecia totalis/universalis scalp (n=8). RNA was extracted with the PAXgene miRNA kit for fixed scalp, the miRNeasy kit for PBMCs, and the RNeasy kit for mouse skin. TCRbeta CDR3 regions were amplified by immunoSEQ multiplex PCR with 35 Vbeta forward and 13 Jbeta reverse primers.

V gives up 0 bases and J gives up 0 bases, and the segment between their germline ends measures 10 bases. The germline V gene (reference sequence) specifies LGHNA as CDR1 and YNLKQL as CDR2. The CDR3 numbers 16 residues from cysteine through phenylalanine. Of the CDR3's DNA, 36 bases were read; they are in frame from base 1. Cells from mouse cutaneous lymph nodes were pooled, stained for CD4, CD8alpha, NKG2D, NKG2ACE and other markers, and then sorted on a BD Influx. Library construction relied on the immunoSEQ multiplex PCR assay. To provide template for TCR sequencing, every sample had RNA extracted and reverse transcribed into cDNA. SuperScript III was used for first-strand cDNA synthesis, primed with a 2:1 mix of oligo-dT and random hexamers. Amplification bias was assessed with a synthetic immune receptor repertoire, and residual bias was removed computationally. Sequencing of the libraries was done on Illumina HiSeq with 60 bp reads that cover the CDR3, reading from J toward V. The paper's processing steps were these. After raw reads were preprocessed to remove errors, the CDR3 was defined following IMGT conventions as running from the conserved cysteine to phenylalanine. Clonality was computed by normalizing Shannon entropy by log2 of the number of productive unique TCRs and subtracting the result from 1. Whether each scalp clone was CD4 or CD8 was inferred by checking scalp TCRbeta sequences against the CD4 and CD8 repertoires from sorted blood. In its TCRdb copy, this immuneACCESS table keeps in-frame sequences only and misses some clones. Where compared with another copy, unresolved V genes explain less than half of these, and the others have no known cause. V, J and clone size derive from that table, while D and trimming were established from the DNA sequence. The sample has 270,000 or so clones on record, with no singletons. About 1.2% of the sample is taken by the ten largest.

Here is what the overall study found, with its caveats: TCR sequences shared between patients were less clear than in mice, possibly partly because of HLA diversity in the patient population. Unlike mouse skin, where gammadelta T cells dominate, normal human skin contains resident alphabeta T cells that get sequenced too, which complicates analysis of the scalp TCR repertoire. Lesional scalp, especially in alopecia totalis/universalis, showed higher clonality and more expanded CD8+ clones than normal scalp, suggesting antigenic drive.

The TCR comes from a C3H/HeJ mouse with alopecia areata. This strain has the MHC haplotype H2-k. Recombination connected TRBV5 to TRBJ2-4; D gene: possibly TRBD2, on 6 matching bases. Material for sequencing was CD4+ T cells sorted from a lymph node. The CDR3 here reads CASSQDRGVSQNTLYF. The part of the CDR3 DNA that was read is TGTGCCAGCAGCCAAGATCGGGGGGTTAGTCAAAAC.